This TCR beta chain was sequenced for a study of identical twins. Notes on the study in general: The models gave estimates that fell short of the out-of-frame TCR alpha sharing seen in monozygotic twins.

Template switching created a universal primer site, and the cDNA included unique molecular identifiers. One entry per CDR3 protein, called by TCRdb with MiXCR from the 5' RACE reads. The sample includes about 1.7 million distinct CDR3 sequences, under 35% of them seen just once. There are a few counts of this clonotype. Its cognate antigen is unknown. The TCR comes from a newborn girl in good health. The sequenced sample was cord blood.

In DNA, the CDR3 is TGTGCTAGTGGTTTGGGAGGGCTAGCGCCCTACAATGAGCAGTTCTTC. Protein: CASGLGGLAPYNEQFF. The J gene is TRBJ2-1, the V gene TRBV12-5; D perhaps matches TRBD2 (6 bases). V was pared by 1 base and J by 2 bases, with 12 bases between. Germline V gene data show CDR1 as LGHNT and CDR2 as FRNRAP. This CDR3 is 16 amino acids long.